The TCR beta chain described here comes from a study of graft-versus-host responses after intestinal transplantation (dated by TCRdb to 2020 to 2023). With respect to the entire study: The transplants that recipients received were multivisceral, liver-intestinal, or isolated intestinal. The cohort enrolled 20 to 30 intestinal transplant recipients including one retransplant, and 3 patients lacking pretransplant specimens were excluded. Donor T cell macrochimerism was defined as a peak of at least 4% donor T cells among recipient peripheral blood mononuclear cells. All recipients received anti-thymocyte globulin induction followed by maintenance tacrolimus and steroids for around three years. Samples from three later patients were sequenced in-house on an Illumina MiSeq with MiXCR processing rather than by the commercial service. To identify alloreactive clones, pre-transplant mixed lymphocyte reaction products were sequenced and compared with unstimulated pre-transplant donor and recipient T cells. Bulk TCR-beta CDR3 sequencing was used to track graft-versus-host and host-versus-graft alloreactive T cell clones in the graft, circulation and bone marrow after intestinal transplantation.

Here is what the overall study found, with its caveats: Early after transplant, peak levels of circulating GvH clones were associated with declines in HvG clones. Conclusions were limited by the relatively low number and heterogeneity of intestinal transplant patients. Patients with donor T cell macrochimerism had high GvH to HvG T cell clonal ratios in their allografts. GvH clones were found in recipient bone marrow, and some of the GvH clones appeared earlier in ileal mucosa or blood, which is consistent with an intestinal mucosal origin.

The time point label, as the study defines it: cells obtained before transplantation from donor or recipient. CD3+CD4+ and CD3+CD8+ populations were FACS-sorted from unstimulated pre-transplant donor and recipient cells taken from spleen or lymph nodes. The CDR3 goes from the cysteine to the phenylalanine over 14 residues. Only the CDR3 DNA is retained, 42 bases long and in frame from the first base. Germline trimming: 6 bases from V, 4 bases from J; junction bases outside gene matches: 5. From the germline V gene, CDR1 is ENHRY and CDR2 is SYGVKD. The library relied on the immunoSEQ multiplex PCR assay. For most patients, genomic DNA was isolated using the Qiagen DNeasy Blood and Tissue Kit and was shipped frozen to Adaptive Biotechnologies for TCR sequencing. For most patients, high-throughput TCR-beta CDR3 sequencing of genomic DNA was performed by Adaptive Biotechnologies. In the paper's pipeline: Adaptive's ImmunoSEQ software was the source of the TCR sequencing data for about 18 patients, while a few other patients were processed with MiXCR and VDJtools. To correct CD4 versus CD8 sorting errors, sequences present in both subsets at a frequency ratio below 5:1 were removed. CDR3 nucleotide sequences shared between donor and recipient were removed because their origin could not be assigned. To count as alloreactive, a clone needed at least 2-fold expansion over unstimulated cells and a minimum CFSE-low frequency of 0.002% (template counts) or 0.001% (read counts). Clones detected in sequenced pre-transplant spleen, lymph node, or MLR CFSE-low populations of the donor or recipient were defined as mappable. The cumulative frequency of alloreactive clones was calculated as a percentage of all sequences, weighted by copy number. Drawn from immuneACCESS, this table holds only the in-frame rearrangements with V and J called that TCRdb kept. Clones are partly lost; checked studies trace under half to an unresolved V gene and leave the rest unexplained. V, J and clone size are taken as reported in that table, and D and trimming were inferred from the DNA itself. Counted in this sample were tens of thousands of clones; roughly nine tenths of them appeared once. 0.3% to 0.4% of the sample goes to the ten largest clones.

Notes on this clone: The antigen it recognizes is unknown. There are no base qualities to consult, and no much larger clone falls within one base.

This specimen consisted of unstimulated CD4+ T cells sorted from spleen or lymph node cells, obtained before intestinal transplant. The receptor chain draws on TRBV10-3 and TRBJ1-4, and 7 junction bases match TRBD1. This receptor was taken from a human donor who received an intestinal transplant. The CDR3 corresponds to CAISPGQSNEKLFF. The DNA sequence reads TGTGCCATCAGCCCGGGACAGAGTAATGAAAAACTGTTTTTT.